The T cell receptor (beta chain) under discussion was sequenced for a study of control samples from healthy donors and cancer patients. Here immunoSEQ multiplex PCR was the method, and the copy in TCRdb shows in-frame clones only, minus some. The data show tens of thousands of clones, approximately 80% seen once. Germline V gene sequence: CDR1 KGHDR, CDR2 SFDVKD. V gave up 3 bases and J gave up 2 bases, with 15 bases separating them. This CDR3 is 16 amino acids long. This chain uses TRBV24-1 with TRBJ1-2, with D possibly being TRBD1 (5 bases). Sequenced: blood. The origin of this receptor is a man over 45 in good health. The CDR3, as DNA: TGTGCCACCAGTGATGATAGTCGGGACGGCAACTATGGCTACACCTTC. Its protein product is CATSDDSRDGNYGYTF.